These 9 T cell receptor beta chains were sequenced from one sample in a study of PD-L1 blockade in urothelial cancer. Time point: peripheral blood 6 weeks after treatment start. This table comes from immunoSEQ multiplex PCR, and its TCRdb copy is limited to in-frame clones, with some not included. The table has 46,000 or so clones, approximately 83% seen once. Sequenced here: PBMCs, sampled around atezolizumab (anti-PD-L1) treatment. The source of these receptors is a man in his 60s with urothelial cancer.

This chain uses TRBV5-1 with TRBJ1-2, with D possibly TRBD1 on 6 matching bases. V lost 0 bases to trimming and J lost 5 bases, with 8 bases between them. The CDR3 extends over 13 amino acids. Germline values: CDR1 SGHRS, CDR2 YFSETQ. CDR3 in DNA: TGCGCCAGCAGCTTGGACAGGGTTTATGGCTACACCTTC. It encodes CASSLDRVYGYTF.

V usage is TRBV4-1 and J usage is TRBJ2-2; 7 nucleotides match TRBD1. Germline loops: CDR1 MGHRA, CDR2 YSYEKL. V gave up 6 bases and J gave up 7 bases; unmatched junction bases: 5. This CDR3 comprises 13 residues. The CDR3 here is CASSLGDSGELFF. DNA of the CDR3: TGCGCCAGCAGTCTAGGGGACAGCGGGGAGCTGTTTTTT.

This clone was observed a handful of times. The genes are TRBV5-1 and TRBJ1-1, with a tentative D call TRBD1 (6 bases). V was clipped by 0 bases and J by 6 bases, with 15 bases between them. The CDR3 sequence is 15 residues long. The V gene's germline CDR1 is SGHRS and CDR2 YFSETQ. The chain's CDR3 is CASSLGAGGGSEAFF. Written as DNA, the CDR3 is TGCGCCAGCAGCTTGGGCGCCGGCGGGGGCTCTGAAGCTTTCTTT.

The chain has TRBV6-1 and TRBJ2-1, with 10 positions matching TRBD1. CDR1 is MNHNS, CDR2 SASEGT, per germline. Trimming cost V 1 base and J 2 bases; bases outside gene matches: 2. CDR3 length: 16 amino acids. CDR3 nucleotides: TGTGCCAGCAGTGAAGTAGACAGGGGGCCCTACAATGAGCAGTTCTTC. Translated: CASSEVDRGPYNEQFF.

Here the CDR3 DNA reads TGTGCCAGCAGTGAACCGGGTGCAACTAATGAAAAACTGTTTTTT. As protein: CASSEPGATNEKLFF. The V and J genes are TRBV6-1 and TRBJ1-4; D call uncertain. The CDR3 is 15 amino acids. V lost 2 bases and J 0 bases, leaving 7 bases between the germline ends. Germline loops: CDR1 MNHNS, CDR2 SASEGT.

The chain is built from TRBV7-3 and TRBJ1-3; a possible D gene is TRBD1 (5 bases). Per the germline V gene, CDR1 is SGHTA and CDR2 is FQGTGA. V was cut by 2 bases and J by 4 bases, with 6 bases left in between. The CDR3 covers 13 residues. The CDR3 spells CASSLSGGNTIYF. In nucleotides, the CDR3 is TGTGCCAGCAGCTTATCAGGGGGAAACACCATATATTTT. The full variable domain, with the rest looked up from reference TRBV7-3 and TRBJ1-3, is GAGVSQTPSNKVTEKGKYVELRCDPISGHTALYWYRQSLGQGPEFLIYFQGTGAADDSGLPNDRFFAVRPEGSVSTLKIQRTERGDSAVYLCASSLSGGNTIYFGEGSWLTVV.

This chain uses TRBV6-6 with TRBJ1-1; TRBD1 agrees at 9 bases. Germline V CDR1 and CDR2: MNHNY, SVGAGI (reference sequence). With V trimmed by 4 bases and J by 0 bases, 0 bases remained unmatched. This CDR3 region has 14 residues. CDR3 residues: CASSWDRVNTEAFF. CDR3 DNA: TGTGCCAGCAGTTGGGACAGGGTGAACACTGAAGCTTTCTTT.

V gene TRBV11-2 combines with J gene TRBJ2-7, with 7 bases identical to TRBD2. The CDR3 is 15 residues long. Germline lookup yields CDR1 SGHAT and CDR2 FQNNGV. V lost 5 bases, J lost 5 bases, and 12 bases stayed unmatched. The CDR3: CASSLDLAGVHEQYF. For the CDR3, the DNA is TGTGCCAGCAGCCTCGACTTAGCGGGTGTTCACGAGCAGTACTTC.

This clone was seen a handful of times. The chain carries TRBV7-2 and TRBJ2-7; 10 bases are a match to TRBD1. This CDR3 is built from 13 residues. Per germline, CDR1 SGHTA and CDR2 FQGNSA. V was clipped by 5 bases and J by 3 bases; unmatched bases: 1. This CDR3 is CASSRDRGYEQYF. Here the CDR3 DNA reads TGTGCCAGCAGCCGGGACAGGGGCTACGAGCAGTACTTC.